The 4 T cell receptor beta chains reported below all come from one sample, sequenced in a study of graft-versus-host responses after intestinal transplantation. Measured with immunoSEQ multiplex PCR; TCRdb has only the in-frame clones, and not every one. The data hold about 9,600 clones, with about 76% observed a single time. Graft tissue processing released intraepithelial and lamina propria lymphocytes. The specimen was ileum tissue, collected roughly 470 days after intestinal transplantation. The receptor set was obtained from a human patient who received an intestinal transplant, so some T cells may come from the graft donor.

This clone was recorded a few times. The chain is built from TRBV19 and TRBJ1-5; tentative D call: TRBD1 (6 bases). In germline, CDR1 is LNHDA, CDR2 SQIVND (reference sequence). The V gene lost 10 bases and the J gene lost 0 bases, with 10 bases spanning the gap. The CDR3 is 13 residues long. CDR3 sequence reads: CATRQDSNQPQHF. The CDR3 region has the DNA TGTGCCACCCGACAGGATAGCAATCAGCCCCAGCATTTT.

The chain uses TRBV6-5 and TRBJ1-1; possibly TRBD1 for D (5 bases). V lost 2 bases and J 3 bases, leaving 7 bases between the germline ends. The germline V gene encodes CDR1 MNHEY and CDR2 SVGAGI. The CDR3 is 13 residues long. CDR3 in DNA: TGTGCCAGCAGTTACGCAGGGTACACTGAAGCTTTCTTT. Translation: CASSYAGYTEAFF.

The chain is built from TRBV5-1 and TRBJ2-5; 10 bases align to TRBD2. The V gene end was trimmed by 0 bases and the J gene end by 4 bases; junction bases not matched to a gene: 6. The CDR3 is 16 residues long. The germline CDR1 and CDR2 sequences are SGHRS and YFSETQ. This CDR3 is CASSLEASGGSETQYF. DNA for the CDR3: TGCGCCAGCAGCTTGGAGGCTAGCGGGGGCTCAGAGACCCAGTACTTC. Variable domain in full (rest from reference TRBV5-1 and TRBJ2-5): KAGVTQTPRYLIKTRGQQVTLSCSPISGHRSVSWYQQTPGQGLQFLFEYFSETQRNKGNFPGRFSGRQFSNSRSEMNVSTLELGDSALYLCASSLEASGGSETQYFGPGTRLLVL.

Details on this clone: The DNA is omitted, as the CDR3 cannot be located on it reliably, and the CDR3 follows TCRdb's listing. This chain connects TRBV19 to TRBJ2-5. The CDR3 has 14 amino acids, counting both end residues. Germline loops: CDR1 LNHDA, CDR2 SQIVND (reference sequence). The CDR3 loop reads CASSILAREPEQYF.